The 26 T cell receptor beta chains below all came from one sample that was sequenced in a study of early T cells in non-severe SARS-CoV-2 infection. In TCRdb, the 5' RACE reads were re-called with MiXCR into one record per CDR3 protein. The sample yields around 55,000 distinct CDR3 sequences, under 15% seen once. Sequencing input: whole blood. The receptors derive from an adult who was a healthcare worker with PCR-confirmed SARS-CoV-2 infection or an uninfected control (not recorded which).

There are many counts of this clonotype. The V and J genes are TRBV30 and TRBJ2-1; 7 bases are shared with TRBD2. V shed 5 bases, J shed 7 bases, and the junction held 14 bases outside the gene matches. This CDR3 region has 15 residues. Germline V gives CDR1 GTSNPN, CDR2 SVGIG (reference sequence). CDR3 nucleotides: TGTGCCTGGGGGGGTGATAGCGGGCCGGGGAATGAGCAGTTCTTC. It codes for CAWGGDSGPGNEQFF.

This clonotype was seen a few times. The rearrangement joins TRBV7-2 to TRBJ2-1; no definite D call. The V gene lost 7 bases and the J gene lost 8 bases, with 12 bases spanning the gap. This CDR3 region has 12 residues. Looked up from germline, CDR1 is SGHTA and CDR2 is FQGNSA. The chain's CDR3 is CASIAPNYEQFF. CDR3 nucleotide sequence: TGTGCCAGCATCGCTCCCAACTATGAGCAGTTCTTC.

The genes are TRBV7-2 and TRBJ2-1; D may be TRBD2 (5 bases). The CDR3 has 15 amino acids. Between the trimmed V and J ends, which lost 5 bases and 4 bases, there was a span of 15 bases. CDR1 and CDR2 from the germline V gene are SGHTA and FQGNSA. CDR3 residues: CASSPRGGRYNEQFF. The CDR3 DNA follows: TGTGCCAGCAGCCCCAGAGGCGGGCGATACAATGAGCAGTTCTTC.

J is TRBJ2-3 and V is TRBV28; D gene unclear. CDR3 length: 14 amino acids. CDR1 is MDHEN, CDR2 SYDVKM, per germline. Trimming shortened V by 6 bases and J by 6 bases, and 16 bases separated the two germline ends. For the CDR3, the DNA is TGTGCCAGCAGCCTGACATCACGCCAGGATACGCAGTATTTT. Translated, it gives CASSLTSRQDTQYF.

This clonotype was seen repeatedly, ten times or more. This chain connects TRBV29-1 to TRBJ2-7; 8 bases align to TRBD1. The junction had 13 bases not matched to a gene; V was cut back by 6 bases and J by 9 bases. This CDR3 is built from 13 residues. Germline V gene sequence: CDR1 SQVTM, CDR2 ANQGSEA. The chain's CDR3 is CSVSPGQASGQYF. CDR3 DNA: TGCAGCGTCTCTCCGGGACAGGCATCAGGGCAGTACTTC.

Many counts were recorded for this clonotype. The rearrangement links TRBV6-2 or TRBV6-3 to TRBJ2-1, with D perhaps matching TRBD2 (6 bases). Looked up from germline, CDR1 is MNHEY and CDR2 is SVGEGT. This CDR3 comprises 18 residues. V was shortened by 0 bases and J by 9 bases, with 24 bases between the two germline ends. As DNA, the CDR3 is TGTGCCAGCAGTTACTCGACGGCTAGCGAAACCAAGAGAGCTGAGCAGTTCTTC. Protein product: CASSYSTASETKRAEQFF.

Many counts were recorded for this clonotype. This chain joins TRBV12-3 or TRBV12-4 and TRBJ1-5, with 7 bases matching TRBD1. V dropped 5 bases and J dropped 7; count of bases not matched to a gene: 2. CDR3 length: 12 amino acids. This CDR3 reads CASSLRGQPQHF. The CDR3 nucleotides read TGTGCCAGCAGTCTCAGGGGGCAGCCCCAGCATTTT.

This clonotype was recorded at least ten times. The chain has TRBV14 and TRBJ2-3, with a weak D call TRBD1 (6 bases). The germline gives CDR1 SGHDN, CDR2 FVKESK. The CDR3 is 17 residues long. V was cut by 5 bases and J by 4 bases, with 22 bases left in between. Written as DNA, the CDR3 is TGTGCCAGCAGCGCCCGGGACAAGGGCCCTTTCGCAGATACGCAGTATTTT. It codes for CASSARDKGPFADTQYF.

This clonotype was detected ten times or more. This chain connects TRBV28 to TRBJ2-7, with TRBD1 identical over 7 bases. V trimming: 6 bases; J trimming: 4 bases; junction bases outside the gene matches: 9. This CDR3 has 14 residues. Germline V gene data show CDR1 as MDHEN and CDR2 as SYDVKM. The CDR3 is CASRAVGTAYEQYF. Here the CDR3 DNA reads TGTGCCAGCAGGGCCGTTGGGACAGCTTACGAGCAGTACTTC.

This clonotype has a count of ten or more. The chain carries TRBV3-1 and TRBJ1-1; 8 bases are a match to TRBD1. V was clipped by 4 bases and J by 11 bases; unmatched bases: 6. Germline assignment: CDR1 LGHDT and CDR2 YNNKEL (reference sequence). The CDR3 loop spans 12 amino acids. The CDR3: CASSLRQGSAFF. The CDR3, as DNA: TGTGCCAGCAGCCTTAGACAGGGGTCGGCTTTCTTT.

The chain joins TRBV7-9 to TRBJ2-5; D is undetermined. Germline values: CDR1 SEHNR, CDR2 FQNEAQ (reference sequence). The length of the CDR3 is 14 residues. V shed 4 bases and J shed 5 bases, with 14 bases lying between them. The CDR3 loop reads CASSSRATVETQYF. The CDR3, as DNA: TGTGCCAGCAGCTCCCGGGCGACCGTGGAGACCCAGTACTTC.

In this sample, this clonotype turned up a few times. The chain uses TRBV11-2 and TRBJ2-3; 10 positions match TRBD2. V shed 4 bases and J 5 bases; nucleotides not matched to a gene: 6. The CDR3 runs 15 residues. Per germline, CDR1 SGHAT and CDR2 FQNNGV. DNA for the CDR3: TGTGCCAGCAGCTATCTAGCGGGAGTAGGAGATACGCAGTATTTT. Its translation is CASSYLAGVGDTQYF.

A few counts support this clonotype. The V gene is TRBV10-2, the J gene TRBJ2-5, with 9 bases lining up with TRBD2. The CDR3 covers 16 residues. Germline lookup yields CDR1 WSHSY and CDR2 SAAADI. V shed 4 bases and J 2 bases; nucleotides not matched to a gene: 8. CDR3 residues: CASSGASGALQETQYF. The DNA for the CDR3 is TGCGCCAGCAGTGGGGCTAGCGGGGCCCTACAAGAGACCCAGTACTTC.

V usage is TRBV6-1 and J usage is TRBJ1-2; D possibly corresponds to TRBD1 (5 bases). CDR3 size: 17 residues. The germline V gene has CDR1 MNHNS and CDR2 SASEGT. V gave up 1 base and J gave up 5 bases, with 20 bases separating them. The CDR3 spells CASSEDERGLFRYGYTF. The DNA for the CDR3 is TGTGCCAGCAGTGAAGATGAGAGGGGTCTCTTTAGGTATGGCTACACCTTC.

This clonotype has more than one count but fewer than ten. CDR3 residues: CSARVVLRGVSTDTQYF. The CDR3 nucleotides are TGCAGTGCTAGAGTAGTGTTAAGAGGGGTCAGCACAGATACGCAGTATTTT. This chain uses TRBV20-1 with TRBJ2-3; D may match TRBD1 or TRBD2 (5 bases each). CDR1 DFQATT and CDR2 SNEGSKA come from the germline V gene (reference sequence). V dropped 1 base and J dropped 0 bases, with 17 bases sitting between them. This CDR3 contains 17 residues.

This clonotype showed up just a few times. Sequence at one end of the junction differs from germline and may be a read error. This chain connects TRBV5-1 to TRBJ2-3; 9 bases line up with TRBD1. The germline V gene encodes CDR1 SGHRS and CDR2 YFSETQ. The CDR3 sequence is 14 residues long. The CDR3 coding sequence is TGCGCCAGCAGCGAATCCGGGACAGGGCCCCCGCGGCATTTT. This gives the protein CASSESGTGPPRHF.

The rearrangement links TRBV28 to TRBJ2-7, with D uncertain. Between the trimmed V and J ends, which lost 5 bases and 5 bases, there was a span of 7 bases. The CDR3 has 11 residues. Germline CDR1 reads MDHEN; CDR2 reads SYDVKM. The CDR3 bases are TGTGCCAGCAGTCTAAGCGACGAGCAGTACTTC. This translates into CASSLSDEQYF.

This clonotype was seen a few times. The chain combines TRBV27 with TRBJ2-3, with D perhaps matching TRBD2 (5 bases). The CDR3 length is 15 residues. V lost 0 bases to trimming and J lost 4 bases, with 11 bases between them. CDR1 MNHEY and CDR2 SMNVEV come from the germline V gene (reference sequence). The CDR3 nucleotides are TGTGCCAGCAGTTTATCTAGGCTAGCAGCAGATACGCAGTATTTT. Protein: CASSLSRLAADTQYF.

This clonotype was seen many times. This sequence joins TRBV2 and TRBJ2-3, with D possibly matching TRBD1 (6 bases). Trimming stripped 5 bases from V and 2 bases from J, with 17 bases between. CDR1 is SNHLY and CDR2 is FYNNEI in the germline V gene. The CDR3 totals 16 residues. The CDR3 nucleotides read TGTGCCAGCAGTCCACAGGGTAGAGGGGACACAGATACGCAGTATTTT. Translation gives CASSPQGRGDTDTQYF.

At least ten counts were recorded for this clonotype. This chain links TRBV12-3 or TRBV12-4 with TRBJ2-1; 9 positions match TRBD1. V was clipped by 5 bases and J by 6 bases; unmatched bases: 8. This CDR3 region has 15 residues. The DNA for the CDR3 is TGTGCCAGCAGTCAACAGGGGGCATCATTCAATGAGCAGTTCTTC. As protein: CASSQQGASFNEQFF.

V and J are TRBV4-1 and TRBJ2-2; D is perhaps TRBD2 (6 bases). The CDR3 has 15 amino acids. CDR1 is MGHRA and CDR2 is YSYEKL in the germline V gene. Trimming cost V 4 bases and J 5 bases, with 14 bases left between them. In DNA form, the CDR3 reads TGCGCCAGCAGCCCGTTCGGGAGCGGGACCGGGGAGCTGTTTTTT. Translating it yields CASSPFGSGTGELFF.

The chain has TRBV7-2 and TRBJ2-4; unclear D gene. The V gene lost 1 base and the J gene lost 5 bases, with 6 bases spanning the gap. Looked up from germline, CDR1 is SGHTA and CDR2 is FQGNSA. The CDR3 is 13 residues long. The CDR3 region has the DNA TGTGCCAGCAGCTTAGAGGCGGAAAACATTCAGTACTTC. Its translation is CASSLEAENIQYF.

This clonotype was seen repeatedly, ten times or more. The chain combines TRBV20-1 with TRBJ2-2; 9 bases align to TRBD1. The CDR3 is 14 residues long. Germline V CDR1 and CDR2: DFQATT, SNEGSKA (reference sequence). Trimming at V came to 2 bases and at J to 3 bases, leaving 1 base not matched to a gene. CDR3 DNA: TGCAGTGCTAGAAGGGACAGGGACACCGGGGAGCTGTTTTTT. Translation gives CSARRDRDTGELFF.

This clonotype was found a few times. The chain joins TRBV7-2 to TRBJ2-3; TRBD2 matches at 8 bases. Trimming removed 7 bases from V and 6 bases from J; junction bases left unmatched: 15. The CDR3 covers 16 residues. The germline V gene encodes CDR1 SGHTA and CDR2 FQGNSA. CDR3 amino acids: CASIQGVLAGGDTQYF. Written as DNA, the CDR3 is TGTGCCAGCATCCAAGGGGTCCTAGCGGGTGGGGATACGCAGTATTTT. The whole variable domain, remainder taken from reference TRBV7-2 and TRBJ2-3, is GAGVSQSPSNKVTEKGKDVELRCDPISGHTALYWYRQSLGQGLEFLIYFQGNSAPDKSGLPSDRFSAERTGGSVSTLTIQRTQQEDSAVYLCASIQGVLAGGDTQYFGPGTRLTVL.

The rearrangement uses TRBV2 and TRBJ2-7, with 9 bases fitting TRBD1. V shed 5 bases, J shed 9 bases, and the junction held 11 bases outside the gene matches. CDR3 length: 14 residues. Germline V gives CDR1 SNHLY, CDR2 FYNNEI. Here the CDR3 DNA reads TGTGCCAGCAGTCTTACCTGGACAGGGGCGGGGCAGTACTTC. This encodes CASSLTWTGAGQYF.

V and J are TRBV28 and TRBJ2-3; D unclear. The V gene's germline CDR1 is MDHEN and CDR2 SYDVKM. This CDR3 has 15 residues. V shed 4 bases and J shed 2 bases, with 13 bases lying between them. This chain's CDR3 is CASSSNPAYTDTQYF. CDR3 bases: TGTGCCAGCAGTTCGAACCCGGCCTACACAGATACGCAGTATTTT. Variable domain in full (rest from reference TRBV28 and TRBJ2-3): DVKVTQSSRYLVKRTGEKVFLECVQDMDHENMFWYRQDPGLGLRLIYFSYDVKMKEKGDIPEGYSVSREKKERFSLILESASTNQTSMYLCASSSNPAYTDTQYFGPGTRLTVL.